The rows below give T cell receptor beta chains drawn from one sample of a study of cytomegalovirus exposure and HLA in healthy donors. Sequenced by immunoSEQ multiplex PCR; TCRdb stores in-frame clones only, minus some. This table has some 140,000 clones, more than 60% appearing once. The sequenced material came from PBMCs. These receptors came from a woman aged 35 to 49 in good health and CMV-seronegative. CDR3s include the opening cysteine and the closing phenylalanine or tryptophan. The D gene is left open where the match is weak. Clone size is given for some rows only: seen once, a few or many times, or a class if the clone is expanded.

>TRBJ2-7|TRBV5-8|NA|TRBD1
TGTGCCAGCGCCCGGGACAGGGGCCACGAGCAGTACTTC
CASARDRGHEQYF
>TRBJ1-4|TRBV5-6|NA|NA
TGTGCCAGCAGCTTATTCAGGCAGGAAAAACTGTTTTTT
CASSLFRQEKLFF
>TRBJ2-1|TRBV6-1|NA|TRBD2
TGTGCCAGCAGTGGACCTAGCGGGGGGGCTCAAAATGAGCAGTTCTTC
CASSGPSGGAQNEQFF
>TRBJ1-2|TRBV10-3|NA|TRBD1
TGTGCCATCAGCGGGACAGGGGATAACTATGGCTACACCTTC
CAISGTGDNYGYTF
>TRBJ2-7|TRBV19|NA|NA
TGTGCCAGTAGTTCACAGTTCTACGAGCAGTACTTC
CASSSQFYEQYF
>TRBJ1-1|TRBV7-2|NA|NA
TGTGCCAGCAGCTCCACAGGTATCGAAGCTTTCTTT
CASSSTGIEAFF
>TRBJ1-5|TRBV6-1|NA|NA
TGTGCCAGCAGTTTCCCCCTCGGGGGTGGTCAGCCCCAGCATTTT
CASSFPLGGGQPQHF
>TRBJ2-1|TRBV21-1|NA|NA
TGTGCCAGCAGCAAACAGAGCCCCAGGGGTCGGTTCTTC
CASSKQSPRGRFF
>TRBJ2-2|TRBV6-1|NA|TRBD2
TGTGCCAGCAGTGATCGGCTAGCGGGAAGCACCGGGGAGCTGTTTTTT
CASSDRLAGSTGELFF
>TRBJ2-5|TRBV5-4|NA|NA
TGTGCCAGCAGCTCGCTCGGGCCGGGGGAGACCCAGTACTTC
CASSSLGPGETQYF
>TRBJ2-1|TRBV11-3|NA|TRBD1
TGTGCCAGCAGCTTAGATATCGGACAGGGCCTCTACAATGAGCAGTTCTTC
CASSLDIGQGLYNEQFF
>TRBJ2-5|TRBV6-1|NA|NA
TGTGCCAGCAGTGAAAGGCCCTTTTCGGGAGTGGAGGAGACCCAGTACTTC
CASSERPFSGVEETQYF
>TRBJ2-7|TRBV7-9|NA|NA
TGTGCCAGCAGCCCACCCGCGGAATCTGGCGAGCAGTACTTC
CASSPPAESGEQYF
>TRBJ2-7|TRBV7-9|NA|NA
TGTGCCAGCGTCGAGGGCTACGAGCAGTACTTC
CASVEGYEQYF
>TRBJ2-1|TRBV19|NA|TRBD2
TGTGCCAGTAGTACGGCTAGCGGTTCCTACAATGAGCAGTTCTTC
CASSTASGSYNEQFF
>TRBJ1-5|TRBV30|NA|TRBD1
TGTGCCTGGAGTGTACGGCAGGGGGTACAGCCCCAGCATTTT
CAWSVRQGVQPQHF
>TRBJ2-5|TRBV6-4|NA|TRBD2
TGTGCCAGCAGCCCCGGGGGGCAAGAGACCCAGTACTTC
CASSPGGQETQYF
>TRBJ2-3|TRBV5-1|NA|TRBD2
TGCGCCAGCAGCTTTACTAGCGCGCGGCCAGATACGCAGTATTTT
CASSFTSARPDTQYF
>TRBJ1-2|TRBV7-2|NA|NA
TGTGCCAGCAGCTTTCGGGGAACTTCTGGCTACACCTTC
CASSFRGTSGYTF
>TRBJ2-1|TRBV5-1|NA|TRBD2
TGCGCCAGCAGCCTAGGACTAGCGGGGGTCAATGAGCAGTTCTTC
CASSLGLAGVNEQFF
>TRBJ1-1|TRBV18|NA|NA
TGTGCCAGCTCACCGGGAGGGGTGAGCACTGAAGCTTTCTTT
CASSPGGVSTEAFF
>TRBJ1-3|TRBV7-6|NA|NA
TGTGCCAGCAGCTTAGATCCGAGCTCTGGAAACACCATATATTTT
CASSLDPSSGNTIYF
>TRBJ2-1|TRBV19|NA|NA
TGTGCCAGTAGTATCAGTCCAGACTCAGAGCAGTTCTTC
CASSISPDSEQFF
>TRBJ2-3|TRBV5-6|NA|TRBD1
TGTGCCAGCAGCAAGACAGGGGACTTATCCACAGATACGCAGTATTTT
CASSKTGDLSTDTQYF
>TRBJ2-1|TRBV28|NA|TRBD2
TGTGCCAGCAGTCCACATAGCGGGGCCCTTAACAATGAGCAGTTCTTC
CASSPHSGALNNEQFF
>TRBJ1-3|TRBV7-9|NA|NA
TGTGCCAGCAGTTTCGACACATTCGGTGGAAACACCATATATTTT
CASSFDTFGGNTIYF
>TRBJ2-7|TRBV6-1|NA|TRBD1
TGTGCCAGCAGTAGTATCGGGACAGGGGGCTACAAGTACTTC
CASSSIGTGGYKYF
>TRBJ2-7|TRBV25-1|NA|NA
TGTGCCAGCAGGAGAAGAGTTGGGGGGGCCTCCTACGAGCAGTACTTC
CASRRRVGGASYEQYF
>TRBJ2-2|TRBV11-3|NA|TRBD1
TGTGCCAGCAGCTTGAGGACAGGGGGCACCGGGGAGCTGTTTTTT
CASSLRTGGTGELFF
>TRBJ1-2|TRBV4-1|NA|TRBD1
TGCGCCAGCAGCCAAGATTGGACAGGGGGCAGCGGCTACACCTTC
CASSQDWTGGSGYTF
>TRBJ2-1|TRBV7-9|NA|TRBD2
TGTGCCAGCAGCCCCCACCGGACTAGCGGAATCAATGAGCAGTTCTTC
CASSPHRTSGINEQFF
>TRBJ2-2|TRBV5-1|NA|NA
TGCGCCAGCAAGACACAGGGGAACACCGGGGAGCTGTTTTTT
CASKTQGNTGELFF
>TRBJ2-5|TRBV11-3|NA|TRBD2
TGTGCCAGCAGCTTAAGACTAGCGGGTTTCCAAGAGACCCAGTACTTC
CASSLRLAGFQETQYF
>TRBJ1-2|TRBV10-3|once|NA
TGTGCCATCAGTGAGTCGGGGCCTCGGTACGATGGCTACACCTTC
CAISESGPRYDGYTF
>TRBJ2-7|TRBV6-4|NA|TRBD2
TGTGCCAGCAGTGACTCTTTAGCTAGCGGGGGTATCGACGAGCAGTACTTC
CASSDSLASGGIDEQYF
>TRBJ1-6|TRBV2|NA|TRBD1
TGTGCCAGCAGACTGACAGGGCAAGATTCACCCCTCCACTTT
CASRLTGQDSPLHF
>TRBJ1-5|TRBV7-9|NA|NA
TGTGCCAGCAGCCCAGGGGTTAGCAATCAGCCCCAGCATTTT
CASSPGVSNQPQHF
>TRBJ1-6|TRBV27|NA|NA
TGTGCCAGCAGTTCGACAGGTCGAGAGGCAGGCTCACCCCTCCACTTT
CASSSTGREAGSPLHF
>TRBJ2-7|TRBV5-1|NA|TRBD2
TGCGCCAGCAGCTCGATGACTAGCGGGGGCCCTAGCTCCTACGAGCAGTACTTC
CASSSMTSGGPSSYEQYF
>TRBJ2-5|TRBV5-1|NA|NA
TGCGCCAGCAGCGCCTCCGGGACTCCTAAAGAGACCCAGTACTTC
CASSASGTPKETQYF
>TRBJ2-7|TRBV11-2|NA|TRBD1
TGTGCCAGCAGTTCGGACAGGGGCCACGAGCAGTACTTC
CASSSDRGHEQYF
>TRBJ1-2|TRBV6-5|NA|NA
TGTGCCAGCAGTTATAGTCCAACAGGGACCTATGGCTACACCTTC
CASSYSPTGTYGYTF
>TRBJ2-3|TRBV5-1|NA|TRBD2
TGCGCCAGCAGCTTCAATGGGGGACTAGAAGCAGATACGCAGTATTTT
CASSFNGGLEADTQYF
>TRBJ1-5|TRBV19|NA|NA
TGTGCCAGTAGTATAGGCCGGGTTGTGGGGCCCCAGCATTTT
CASSIGRVVGPQHF
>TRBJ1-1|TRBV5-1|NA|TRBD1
TGCGCCAGCAGCCCCCGGACAGGATGGACTGAAGCTTTCTTT
CASSPRTGWTEAFF
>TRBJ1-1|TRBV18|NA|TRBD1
TGTGCCAGCTCACCGTCCCCCACAGACAGGGTGAGAACTGAAGCTTTCTTT
CASSPSPTDRVRTEAFF
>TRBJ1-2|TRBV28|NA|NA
TGTGCCAGCAGTACCCTGCAAGGGGGAGAGGGCTACACCTTC
CASSTLQGGEGYTF
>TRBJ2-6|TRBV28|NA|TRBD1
TGTGCCAGCAGCCCGGACAGGGGTGGGGCCAACGTCCTGACTTTC
CASSPDRGGANVLTF
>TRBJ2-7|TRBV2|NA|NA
TGTGCCAGCAGGCTACAGGGTCGAAACTACGAGCAGTACTTC
CASRLQGRNYEQYF
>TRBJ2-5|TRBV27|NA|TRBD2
TGTGCCAGCAGCCTACTAGCGGGACAAGAGACCCAGTACTTC
CASSLLAGQETQYF
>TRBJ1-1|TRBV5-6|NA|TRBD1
TGTGCCAGCAACCTCAACAGGGGCAGCACTGAAGCTTTCTTT
CASNLNRGSTEAFF
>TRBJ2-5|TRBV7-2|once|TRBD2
TGTGCCAGCAGCTTAGGGTCTTGGGGGGGTCAAGAGACCCAGTACTTC
CASSLGSWGGQETQYF
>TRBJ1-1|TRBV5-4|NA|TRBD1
TGTGCCAGCAGCCCCACCGGGACAGCTAACACTGAAGCTTTCTTT
CASSPTGTANTEAFF
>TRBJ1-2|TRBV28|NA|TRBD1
TGTGCCAGCAGTTCGAGTTCCGGGACAGGGTCTCCTAATGGCTACACCTTC
CASSSSSGTGSPNGYTF